This TCR beta chain was identified in a study of early T cells in non-severe SARS-CoV-2 infection. Broader study findings: VDJdb matching favored anti-spike CD8 responses, missing private and CD4 specificities.

As regards this clonotype: The antigen is unknown.

The CDR3 has 14 residues. V dropped 6 bases and J dropped 2; count of bases not matched to a gene: 7. Germline lookup yields CDR1 SGHTA and CDR2 FQGNSA. Separate cDNA molecules each had unique molecular identifiers attached to them. TCRdb re-called the 5' RACE reads through MiXCR, storing one row per CDR3 protein. The sample consists of around 58,000 distinct CDR3 sequences, around 8% of them appearing once. The chain has TRBV7-2 and TRBJ2-7, with TRBD1 matching over 7 bases. The TCR comes from an adult who was a healthcare worker with PCR-confirmed SARS-CoV-2 infection or an uninfected control (not recorded which). The sequenced sample was whole blood, obtained at baseline. CDR3 protein: CASRRPGQTYEQYF. The DNA of the CDR3 is TGTGCCAGCAGACGCCCGGGACAGACCTACGAGCAGTACTTC.